One TCR beta chain is described in this entry. Its specificity is unknown. This entry comes from a study of vaccination effects on CD4 cells after COVID-19. Study-wide context: A median of 72 days separated the second dose and sampling.

The CDR3 runs 13 residues. V gave up 4 bases and J gave up 2 bases, with 9 bases separating them. Germline CDR1 is SGHRS and CDR2 is YFSETQ. Researchers isolated CD4+ T cells once ten to eleven days of culture had elapsed. As their vaccination, participants received two doses of either BNT162b2 or mRNA-1273. The table came from immunoSEQ multiplex PCR; TCRdb's copy has only in-frame clones and leaves some out. The table has 45,000 to 65,000 clones, under 85% seen once. Findings and caveats of the study: Cross-reaction with common cold coronaviruses was seen in only 1 of 255 vaccine-induced clones from healthy vaccinees.

Source: CD4+ T cells from PBMCs cultured without peptide, taken after COVID-19 vaccination. The receptor comes from a human donor who received a COVID-19 vaccine. The gene calls are TRBV5-1 and TRBJ1-2, with a weak D call TRBD1 (5 bases). DNA of the CDR3: TGCGCCAGCAGCGAGGGGCCCAACTATGGCTACACCTTC. Its protein is CASSEGPNYGYTF.